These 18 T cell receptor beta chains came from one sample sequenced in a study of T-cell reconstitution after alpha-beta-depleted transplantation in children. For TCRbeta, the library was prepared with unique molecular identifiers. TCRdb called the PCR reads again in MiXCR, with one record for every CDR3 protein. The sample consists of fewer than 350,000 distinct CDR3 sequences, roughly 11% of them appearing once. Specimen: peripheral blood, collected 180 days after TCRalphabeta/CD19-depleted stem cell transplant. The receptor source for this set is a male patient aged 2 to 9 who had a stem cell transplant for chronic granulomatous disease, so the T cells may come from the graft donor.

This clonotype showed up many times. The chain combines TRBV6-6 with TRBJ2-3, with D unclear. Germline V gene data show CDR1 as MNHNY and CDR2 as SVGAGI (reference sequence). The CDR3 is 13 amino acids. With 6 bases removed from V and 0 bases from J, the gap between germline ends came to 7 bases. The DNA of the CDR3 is TGTGCCAGCAGCATAACTAGCACAGATACGCAGTATTTT. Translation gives CASSITSTDTQYF.

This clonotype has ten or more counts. The CDR3: CSARVGLRESYNEQFF. Written as DNA, the CDR3 is TGCAGTGCTAGAGTTGGGCTGCGGGAGTCCTACAATGAGCAGTTCTTC. This chain links TRBV20-1 with TRBJ2-1; 7 nucleotides match TRBD2. This CDR3 comprises 16 residues. Germline assignment: CDR1 DFQATT and CDR2 SNEGSKA (reference sequence). J lost 1 base, V lost 1 base, and 7 bases had no gene match.

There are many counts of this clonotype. CDR3 residues: CASSLLGGEAFF. Written as DNA, the CDR3 is TGTGCCAGCAGCTTATTAGGTGGCGAAGCTTTCTTT. This sequence joins TRBV7-6 and TRBJ1-1; D unresolved. CDR1 is SGHVS, CDR2 FNYEAQ, per germline. CDR3 length equals 12 residues. Trimming removed 2 bases from V and 8 bases from J, with 9 bases in between.

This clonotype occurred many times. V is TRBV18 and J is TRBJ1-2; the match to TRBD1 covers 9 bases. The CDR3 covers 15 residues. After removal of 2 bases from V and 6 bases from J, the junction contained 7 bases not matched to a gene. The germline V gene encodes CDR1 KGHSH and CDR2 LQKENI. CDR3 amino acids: CASSPLRRQGDGYTF. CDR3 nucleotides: TGTGCCAGCTCACCATTACGGAGACAGGGGGATGGCTACACCTTC.

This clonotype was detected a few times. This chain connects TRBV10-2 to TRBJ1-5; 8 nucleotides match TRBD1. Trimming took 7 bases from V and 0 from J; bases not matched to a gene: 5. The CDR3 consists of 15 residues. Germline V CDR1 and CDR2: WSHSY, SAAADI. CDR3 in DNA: TGCGCCAGCAAAGGGACAGGCCATAGCAATCAGCCCCAGCATTTT. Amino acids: CASKGTGHSNQPQHF.

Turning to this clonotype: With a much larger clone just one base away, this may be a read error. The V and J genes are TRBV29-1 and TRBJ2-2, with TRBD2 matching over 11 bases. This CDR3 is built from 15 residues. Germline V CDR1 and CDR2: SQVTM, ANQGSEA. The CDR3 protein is CSVDASSGRPGALFF. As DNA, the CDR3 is TGCAGCGTTGATGCCTCTAGCGGGAGGCCCGGGGCGCTGTTTTTT.

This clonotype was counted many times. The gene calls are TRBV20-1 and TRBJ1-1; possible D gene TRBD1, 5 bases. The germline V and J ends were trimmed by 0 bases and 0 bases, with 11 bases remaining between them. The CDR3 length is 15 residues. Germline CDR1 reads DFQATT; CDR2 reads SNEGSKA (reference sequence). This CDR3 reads CSARDLYRLNTEAFF. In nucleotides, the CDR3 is TGCAGTGCTAGAGATCTATACAGGTTGAACACTGAAGCTTTCTTT.

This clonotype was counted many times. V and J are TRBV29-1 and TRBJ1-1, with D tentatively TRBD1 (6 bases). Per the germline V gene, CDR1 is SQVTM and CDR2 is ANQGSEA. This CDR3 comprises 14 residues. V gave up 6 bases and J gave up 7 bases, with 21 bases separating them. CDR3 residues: CSVLQQGISGEAFF. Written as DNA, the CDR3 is TGCAGCGTCCTTCAGCAGGGGATTTCGGGTGAAGCTTTCTTT.

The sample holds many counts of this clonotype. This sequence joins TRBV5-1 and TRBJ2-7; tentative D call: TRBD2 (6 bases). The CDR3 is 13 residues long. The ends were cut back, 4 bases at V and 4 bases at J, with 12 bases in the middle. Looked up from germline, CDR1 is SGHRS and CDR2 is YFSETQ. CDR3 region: CASSLEGGYEQYF. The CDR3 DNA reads TGCGCCAGCAGCCTGGAGGGTGGTTACGAGCAGTACTTC.

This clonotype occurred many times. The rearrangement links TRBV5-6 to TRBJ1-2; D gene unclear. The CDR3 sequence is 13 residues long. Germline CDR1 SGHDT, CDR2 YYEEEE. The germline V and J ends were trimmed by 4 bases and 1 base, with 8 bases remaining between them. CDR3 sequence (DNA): TGTGCCAGCAGCCCCGACGGTAACTATGGCTACACCTTC. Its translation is CASSPDGNYGYTF.

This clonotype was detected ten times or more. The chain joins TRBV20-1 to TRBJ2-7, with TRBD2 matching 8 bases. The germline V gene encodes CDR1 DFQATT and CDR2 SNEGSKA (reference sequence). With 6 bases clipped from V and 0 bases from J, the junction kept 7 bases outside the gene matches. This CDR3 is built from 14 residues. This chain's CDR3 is CSAYRSGSSYEQYF. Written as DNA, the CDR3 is TGCAGTGCGTACCGAAGCGGGAGCTCCTACGAGCAGTACTTC.

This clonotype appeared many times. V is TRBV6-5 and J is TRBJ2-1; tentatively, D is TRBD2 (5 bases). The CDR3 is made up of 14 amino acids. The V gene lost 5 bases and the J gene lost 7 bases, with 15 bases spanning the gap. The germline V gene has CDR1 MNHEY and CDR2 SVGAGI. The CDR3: CASSPPLGGNEQFF. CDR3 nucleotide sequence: TGTGCCAGCAGTCCCCCCCTAGGCGGGAATGAGCAGTTCTTC.

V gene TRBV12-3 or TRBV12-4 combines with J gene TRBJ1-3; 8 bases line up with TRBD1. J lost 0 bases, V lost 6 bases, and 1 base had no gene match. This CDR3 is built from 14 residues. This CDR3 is CASRDRVSGNTIYF. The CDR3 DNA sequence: TGTGCCAGCAGGGACAGGGTCTCTGGAAACACCATATATTTT.

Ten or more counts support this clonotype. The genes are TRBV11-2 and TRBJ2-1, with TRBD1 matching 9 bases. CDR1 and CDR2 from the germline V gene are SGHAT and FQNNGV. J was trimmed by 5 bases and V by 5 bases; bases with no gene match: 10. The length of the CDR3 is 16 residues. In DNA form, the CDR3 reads TGTGCCAGCAGCAACCAGGGACAGGGATTCAACAATGAGCAGTTCTTC. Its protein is CASSNQGQGFNNEQFF.

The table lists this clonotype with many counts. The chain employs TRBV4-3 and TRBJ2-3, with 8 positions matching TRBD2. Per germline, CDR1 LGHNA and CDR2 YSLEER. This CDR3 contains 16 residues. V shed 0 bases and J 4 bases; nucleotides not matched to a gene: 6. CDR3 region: CASSQEYGRGADTQYF. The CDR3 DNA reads TGCGCCAGCAGCCAAGAATACGGGAGGGGGGCAGATACGCAGTATTTT.

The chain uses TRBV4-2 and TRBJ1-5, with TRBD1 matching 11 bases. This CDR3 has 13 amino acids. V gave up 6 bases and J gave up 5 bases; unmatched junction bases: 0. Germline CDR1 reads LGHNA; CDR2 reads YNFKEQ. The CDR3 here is CASRGQGDQPQHF. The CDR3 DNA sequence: TGTGCCAGCAGGGGACAGGGGGATCAGCCCCAGCATTTT.

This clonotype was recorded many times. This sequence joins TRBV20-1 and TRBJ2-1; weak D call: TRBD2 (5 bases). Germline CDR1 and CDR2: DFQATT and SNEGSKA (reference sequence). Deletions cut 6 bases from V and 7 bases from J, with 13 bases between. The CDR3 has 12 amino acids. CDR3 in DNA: TGCAGTGCCCGGCGGGCCGGAAATGAGCAGTTCTTC. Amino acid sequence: CSARRAGNEQFF.

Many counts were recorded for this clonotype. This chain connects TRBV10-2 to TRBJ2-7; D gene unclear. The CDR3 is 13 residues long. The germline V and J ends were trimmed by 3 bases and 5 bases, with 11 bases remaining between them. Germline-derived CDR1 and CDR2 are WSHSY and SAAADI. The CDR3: CASSELMLDEQYF. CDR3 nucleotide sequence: TGCGCCAGCAGTGAACTGATGCTTGACGAGCAGTACTTC.